These 13 T cell receptor beta chains originate from one sample sequenced in a study of T-cell reconstitution after alpha-beta-depleted transplantation in children. Preparation of the TCRbeta library used unique molecular identifiers. One entry per CDR3 protein, called by TCRdb with MiXCR from the PCR reads. The sample has about 980,000 distinct CDR3 sequences; about 29% are singletons. This specimen was PBMCs, mostly from graft donor cells, taken 360 days after TCRalphabeta/CD19-depleted stem cell transplant. The receptors stem from a boy under two years old who had a stem cell transplant for SCID, so the T cells may come from the graft donor.

The chain carries TRBV4-1 and TRBJ1-5; 8 bases line up with TRBD1. The germline V gene has CDR1 MGHRA and CDR2 YSYEKL. V gave up 1 base and J gave up 11 bases; unmatched junction bases: 7. The CDR3 has 14 residues. The CDR3 nucleotides are TGCGCCAGCAGCCAAGGCCCGGACAGGGAAGCCCAGCATTTT. It codes for CASSQGPDREAQHF.

V usage is TRBV15 and J usage is TRBJ2-2, with D unclear. CDR3 length: 15 amino acids. Germline CDR1 reads LNHNV; CDR2 reads YYDKDF (reference sequence). V lost 8 bases, J lost 0 bases, and 13 bases lay in between. Written as DNA, the CDR3 is TGTGCCACCTGTCTCGGCCTCACGAACACCGGGGAGCTGTTTTTT. This translates into CATCLGLTNTGELFF.

V gene TRBV27 combines with J gene TRBJ1-5, with 7 nucleotides matching TRBD1. Trimming at V came to 8 bases and at J to 2 bases, leaving 9 bases not matched to a gene. The germline V gene encodes CDR1 MNHEY and CDR2 SMNVEV (reference sequence). CDR3 length equals 15 residues. CDR3 region: CASGNRGRGNQPQHF. CDR3 DNA: TGTGCCAGCGGTAACAGGGGCCGGGGCAATCAGCCCCAGCATTTT.

The chain links TRBV9 to TRBJ2-7; perhaps D is TRBD1 or TRBD2 (5 bases each). V lost 4 bases, J lost 4 bases, and 15 bases lay in between. The CDR3 is 14 amino acids. In germline, CDR1 is SGDLS, CDR2 YYNGEE. DNA of the CDR3: TGTGCCAGCAGCCGGGGCCCGGTAGGTTACGAGCAGTACTTC. Its translation: CASSRGPVGYEQYF.

V and J are TRBV10-3 and TRBJ2-3, with TRBD1 matching over 8 bases. The germline gives CDR1 ENHRY, CDR2 SYGVKD. V dropped 11 bases and J dropped 2; count of bases not matched to a gene: 6. The CDR3 spans 13 residues. The CDR3 reads CASAGQATDTQYF. The CDR3, as DNA: TGTGCCTCCGCGGGACAGGCCACAGATACGCAGTATTTT.

This clonotype was seen a few times. This chain joins TRBV9 and TRBJ1-2; D is unresolved. Germline CDR1 is SGDLS and CDR2 is YYNGEE. The CDR3 runs 14 residues. V lost 0 bases to trimming and J lost 7 bases, with 13 bases between them. For the CDR3, the DNA is TGTGCCAGCAGCGTAGACCCCTCCGGGCTTGGCTACACCTTC. It is translated as CASSVDPSGLGYTF.

The genes are TRBV9 and TRBJ2-1; 9 bases map to TRBD1. This CDR3 region has 16 residues. Germline loops: CDR1 SGDLS, CDR2 YYNGEE. The junction had 11 bases not matched to a gene; V was cut back by 4 bases and J by 6 bases. The CDR3 nucleotides read TGTGCCAGCAGCCCCAGACAGGGGGGGATCCTCAATGAGCAGTTCTTC. It is translated as CASSPRQGGILNEQFF.

This clonotype has just a few counts. The chain employs TRBV12-3 or TRBV12-4 and TRBJ2-7; D is perhaps TRBD2 (6 bases). The length of the CDR3 is 15 residues. V lost 1 base to trimming and J lost 7 bases, with 17 bases between them. CDR3 residues: CASSLGPGAAGEQYF. The CDR3 nucleotides are TGTGCCAGCAGTTTAGGTCCGGGAGCCGCCGGGGAGCAGTACTTC.

The chain combines TRBV20-1 with TRBJ2-7; 10 bases are shared with TRBD1. Germline CDR1 DFQATT, CDR2 SNEGSKA (reference sequence). The CDR3 sequence is 14 residues long. Trimming cost V 4 bases and J 3 bases; bases outside gene matches: 6. Here the CDR3 reads CSATGGDRGYEQYF. Written as DNA, the CDR3 is TGCAGTGCTACCGGGGGGGACAGGGGCTACGAGCAGTACTTC.

The rearrangement joins TRBV7-8 to TRBJ2-3, with D perhaps matching TRBD1 (7 bases). V lost 1 base and J 0 bases, leaving 14 bases between the germline ends. CDR3 length equals 17 residues. Per the germline V gene, CDR1 is SGHVS and CDR2 is FQNEAQ. Written as DNA, the CDR3 is TGTGCCAGCAGCTTAGGGACCAGGGGGACTAGCACAGATACGCAGTATTTT. It yields the protein CASSLGTRGTSTDTQYF.

DNA of the CDR3: TGTGCCAGCAGCCCCTACGCAGGCCTCTCCTACAATGAGCAGTTCTTC. Translated, it gives CASSPYAGLSYNEQFF. J is TRBJ2-1 and V is TRBV7-9; D is unclear. The CDR3 totals 16 residues. The ends were cut back, 5 bases at V and 0 bases at J, with 14 bases in the middle. From germline, CDR1 is SEHNR and CDR2 FQNEAQ (reference sequence).

The chain employs TRBV2 and TRBJ2-2; D is ambiguous. The CDR3 contains 12 residues. V lost 7 bases, J lost 6 bases, and 9 bases lay in between. The germline V gene has CDR1 SNHLY and CDR2 FYNNEI. The CDR3 DNA sequence: TGTGCCAGCAACTCGGACCCCGGGGAGCTGTTTTTT. It specifies CASNSDPGELFF.

There are a few counts of this clonotype. The CDR3: CSVSLGGRDQPQHF. CDR3 DNA sequence: TGCAGCGTCTCCCTGGGGGGGAGGGATCAGCCCCAGCATTTT. The chain couples TRBV29-1 to TRBJ1-5, with D possibly being TRBD1 (5 bases). The V end lost 6 bases, the J end lost 5 bases, and 17 bases lay between the germline ends. The CDR3 runs 14 residues. Germline-derived CDR1 and CDR2 are SQVTM and ANQGSEA.